One sample yielded the 24 T cell receptor beta chains listed below, sequenced in a study of CD8 T cells in Susac syndrome. An input of about 0.45 to 1 ug of RNA was subjected to reverse transcription using random hexamers. Via MiXCR, TCRdb re-called the immunoSEQ multiplex PCR reads, giving one row per CDR3 protein. The sample lists roughly 120,000 distinct CDR3 sequences, about 94% occurring once. The sample consisted of CD4+ T cells from PBMCs. These receptor sequences come from a human donor with multiple sclerosis.

The CDR3: CASSPTQGVQETQYF. CDR3 DNA: TGTGCCAGTAGCCCCACACAGGGGGTACAAGAGACCCAGTACTTC. The rearrangement uses TRBV19 and TRBJ2-5; 8 bases align to TRBD1. This CDR3 has 15 amino acids. V was pared by 6 bases and J by 2 bases, with 8 bases of the junction left unmatched. Germline V gives CDR1 LNHDA, CDR2 SQIVND (reference sequence).

V and J are TRBV30 and TRBJ1-5, with a weak D call TRBD1 (6 bases). V was cut by 3 bases and J by 0 bases, with 9 bases left in between. This CDR3 has 14 residues. Germline CDR1 is GTSNPN and CDR2 is SVGIG (reference sequence). CDR3 coding DNA: TGTGCCTGGAGCGGACAGCATAGCAATCAGCCCCAGCATTTT. It specifies CAWSGQHSNQPQHF.

This chain uses TRBV25-1 with TRBJ1-1; D uncertain. The germline V gene encodes CDR1 MGHDK and CDR2 SYGVNS. CDR3 size: 12 residues. The ends were cut back, 3 bases at V and 2 bases at J, with 4 bases in the middle. The CDR3 region is CASSDSNTEAFF. In DNA form, the CDR3 reads TGTGCCAGCAGTGACAGTAACACTGAAGCTTTCTTT.

V gene TRBV6-2 or TRBV6-3 combines with J gene TRBJ2-3; a possible D gene is TRBD2 (5 bases). V lost 2 bases to trimming and J lost 4 bases, with 13 bases between them. CDR1 is MNHEY, CDR2 SVGEGT, per germline. This CDR3 has 15 residues. Here the CDR3 reads CASSYRRDIADTQYF. The DNA of the CDR3 is TGTGCCAGCAGTTACCGCCGGGATATCGCAGATACGCAGTATTTT.

V gene TRBV20-1 combines with J gene TRBJ2-2, with TRBD1 matching over 9 bases. Germline V gives CDR1 DFQATT, CDR2 SNEGSKA (reference sequence). This CDR3 contains 16 residues. After removal of 6 bases from V and 6 bases from J, the junction contained 14 bases not matched to a gene. CDR3 amino acids: CSAVNPNRGQAGELFF. CDR3 bases: TGCAGTGCCGTAAACCCCAACAGGGGGCAGGCCGGGGAGCTGTTTTTT.

The chain links TRBV7-9 to TRBJ2-7; D gene unclear. From germline, CDR1 is SEHNR and CDR2 FQNEAQ (reference sequence). This CDR3 is 16 amino acids long. With 5 bases removed from V and 0 bases from J, the gap between germline ends came to 17 bases. Here the CDR3 reads CASSLGQVLASYEQYF. The CDR3 coding sequence is TGTGCCAGCAGCCTTGGGCAAGTCCTCGCCTCCTACGAGCAGTACTTC.

The chain couples TRBV19 to TRBJ2-2, with TRBD2 identical over 12 bases. Unmatched junction bases numbered 5, after V lost 5 bases and J lost 4 bases. The CDR3 is made up of 16 amino acids. Germline loops: CDR1 LNHDA, CDR2 SQIVND (reference sequence). Here the CDR3 reads CASSAGLAGITGELFF. Here the CDR3 DNA reads TGTGCCAGTAGTGCGGGACTAGCGGGCATCACCGGGGAGCTGTTTTTT.

This chain joins TRBV9 and TRBJ2-3, with TRBD2 identical over 9 bases. The V segment lost 5 bases and the J segment 6 bases; nucleotides outside the gene matches: 10. The CDR3 length is 15 residues. Germline CDR1 SGDLS, CDR2 YYNGEE. The CDR3 bases are TGTGCCAGCAGAGAGGTGGTAGCGGGAGCCGATACGCAGTATTTT. Its protein product is CASREVVAGADTQYF.

The V gene is TRBV7-9, the J gene TRBJ1-1, with 7 nucleotides matching TRBD1. This CDR3 is 17 amino acids long. Germline CDR1 reads SEHNR; CDR2 reads FQNEAQ (reference sequence). The V and J ends lost 1 base and 3 bases, in that order; junction bases with no gene match: 11. CDR3 amino acids: CASSLGWDSWGDTEAFF. CDR3 in DNA: TGTGCCAGCAGCTTAGGGTGGGACAGTTGGGGGGACACTGAAGCTTTCTTT.

Only one count was recorded for this clonotype. This chain connects TRBV30 to TRBJ1-1; 8 bases agree with TRBD1. J gave up 11 bases and V 6 bases, and 17 bases lay outside the gene matches. This CDR3 has 14 amino acids. Germline lookup yields CDR1 GTSNPN and CDR2 SVGIG (reference sequence). CDR3 protein: CACLPGGDASRAFF. DNA of the CDR3: TGTGCCTGTCTTCCAGGGGGCGACGCGTCTCGGGCTTTCTTT.

V gene TRBV4-1 combines with J gene TRBJ2-1; perhaps TRBD2 as D (6 bases). Between the trimmed V and J ends, which lost 3 bases and 4 bases, there was a span of 10 bases. Germline V CDR1 and CDR2: MGHRA, YSYEKL. The CDR3 consists of 14 residues. CDR3 in DNA: TGCGCCAGCAGCCATTTAGCGGTATACAATGAGCAGTTCTTC. The encoded protein is CASSHLAVYNEQFF.

J is TRBJ2-5 and V is TRBV20-1; tentatively, D is TRBD1 (5 bases). There are 13 residues in the CDR3. Per the germline V gene, CDR1 is DFQATT and CDR2 is SNEGSKA (reference sequence). V lost 8 bases, J lost 1 base, and 14 bases lay in between. CDR3 loop: CSLRRQSQETQYF. In DNA form, the CDR3 reads TGCAGTTTACGGAGACAGAGCCAAGAGACCCAGTACTTC.

CDR3 residues: CASGGQDNSPLHF. For the CDR3, the DNA is TGTGCCAGCGGGGGACAGGACAATTCACCCCTCCACTTT. J is TRBJ1-6 and V is TRBV3-1, with 8 bases matching TRBD1. Germline CDR1 and CDR2: LGHDT and YNNKEL (reference sequence). Trimming cost V 8 bases and J 7 bases; bases outside gene matches: 4. This CDR3 has 13 amino acids.

The sample holds one count of this clonotype. The chain links TRBV6-5 to TRBJ1-2, with D uncertain. V was pared by 0 bases and J by 7 bases, with 9 bases between. The germline V gene has CDR1 MNHEY and CDR2 SVGAGI. The CDR3 has 13 residues. The CDR3 bases are TGTGCCAGCAGTTACTCCGCACTGCGTGGCTACACCTTC. This encodes CASSYSALRGYTF.

The rearrangement joins TRBV9 to TRBJ2-5; 9 bases match TRBD2. The CDR3 runs to 16 residues. J lost 5 bases, V lost 4 bases, and 12 bases had no gene match. From germline, CDR1 is SGDLS and CDR2 YYNGEE. CDR3 DNA sequence: TGTGCCAGCAGCCCTCAGCCCGGGACTAGCTGGGAGACCCAGTACTTC. Amino acids: CASSPQPGTSWETQYF.

For the CDR3, the DNA is TGTGCCAGCAGTCCTTCTTTCAATGAGCAGTTCTTC. Its translation: CASSPSFNEQFF. The chain has TRBV6-6 and TRBJ2-1; D uncertain. Germline CDR1 reads MNHNY; CDR2 reads SVGAGI (reference sequence). V lost 5 bases and J 6 bases, leaving 8 bases between the germline ends. This CDR3 contains 12 residues.

The genes are TRBV14 and TRBJ2-1, with a possible D match to TRBD1 (6 bases). V was cut by 5 bases and J by 4 bases, with 12 bases left in between. Germline V lookup: CDR1 SGHDN, CDR2 FVKESK. This CDR3 region has 14 residues. The chain's CDR3 is CASSSHRGYNEQFF. In DNA form, the CDR3 reads TGTGCCAGCAGCTCCCATAGGGGGTACAATGAGCAGTTCTTC.

This clonotype was recorded once. The chain is built from TRBV29-1 and TRBJ2-3; the D call may be TRBD1 or TRBD2 (5 bases each). Germline CDR1 and CDR2: SQVTM and ANQGSEA. The CDR3 runs 11 residues. Trimming removed 3 bases from V and 11 bases from J, with 12 bases in between. The CDR3 nucleotides read TGCAGCGTTGATGGGACCTTTATGCAGTATTTT. As protein: CSVDGTFMQYF.

The sample holds a few counts of this clonotype. The V and J genes are TRBV11-2 and TRBJ2-7, with D unresolved. Between the trimmed V and J ends, which lost 6 bases and 1 base, there was a span of 25 bases. This CDR3 comprises 18 residues. Germline loops: CDR1 SGHAT, CDR2 FQNNGV. CDR3 region: CASSPSLSRFLTSYEQYF. In DNA, the CDR3 is TGTGCCAGCAGTCCTTCTTTATCGAGGTTCTTGACTTCCTACGAGCAGTACTTC.

CDR3 coding DNA: TGTGCCAGCAGTGAAAGGACTACCAAGCAGTTCTTC. Protein sequence: CASSERTTKQFF. The V call is TRBV2, the J call TRBJ2-1; a weak D match, TRBD2 (6 bases). CDR1 and CDR2 (germline): SNHLY, FYNNEI. The V end was cut by 2 bases, the J end by 11 bases, with 10 bases between. The CDR3 has 12 residues. The full variable domain, with the rest looked up from reference TRBV2 and TRBJ2-1, is EPEVTQTPSHQVTQMGQEVILRCVPISNHLYFYWYRQILGQKVEFLVSFYNNEISEKSEIFDDQFSVERPDGSNFTLKIRSTKLEDSAMYFCASSERTTKQFFGPGTRLTVL.

The chain uses TRBV4-2 and TRBJ1-4; D is perhaps TRBD1 (6 bases). Germline values: CDR1 LGHNA, CDR2 YNFKEQ. V lost 4 bases and J lost 0, with 21 bases in between. The CDR3 is 19 residues long. The CDR3 DNA reads as TGTGCCAGCAGCCGTCAGAAAGCCGGGACACAAACAACTAATGAAAAACTGTTTTTT. Translation gives CASSRQKAGTQTTNEKLFF.

The chain carries TRBV5-1 and TRBJ2-2; D is perhaps TRBD1 (5 bases). Trimming took 2 bases from V and 1 from J, leaving 9 bases between them. This CDR3 spans 15 amino acids. Germline V gene data show CDR1 as SGHRS and CDR2 as YFSETQ. The CDR3: CASSFRGMNTGELFF. Written as DNA, the CDR3 is TGCGCCAGCAGCTTTAGGGGAATGAACACCGGGGAGCTGTTTTTT.

The table lists this clonotype with a count of one. The genes are TRBV5-1 and TRBJ2-1; 7 positions match TRBD1. V gave up 0 bases and J gave up 6 bases; unmatched junction bases: 3. The CDR3 extends over 14 amino acids. Germline V gene sequence: CDR1 SGHRS, CDR2 YFSETQ. CDR3 in amino acids: CASSLESGGNEQFF. CDR3 bases: TGCGCCAGCAGCTTGGAATCAGGGGGCAATGAGCAGTTCTTC. Full variable domain (outside the CDR3, taken from reference TRBV5-1 and TRBJ2-1): KAGVTQTPRYLIKTRGQQVTLSCSPISGHRSVSWYQQTPGQGLQFLFEYFSETQRNKGNFPGRFSGRQFSNSRSEMNVSTLELGDSALYLCASSLESGGNEQFFGPGTRLTVL.

This clonotype was observed a single time. The rearrangement joins TRBV15 to TRBJ1-1; 8 nucleotides line up with TRBD1. CDR3 length equals 17 residues. Germline values: CDR1 LNHNV, CDR2 YYDKDF (reference sequence). V trimming: 5 bases; J trimming: 1 base; junction bases outside the gene matches: 12. The CDR3 DNA reads as TGTGCCACCAGCGGCTACGGGACAGGCGGGGGGAACACTGAAGCTTTCTTT. This encodes CATSGYGTGGGNTEAFF.